This T cell receptor (beta chain) derives from a study of cytotoxic CD8 clonotypes in ibrutinib-treated CLL. The J segment lost 4 bases and the V segment lost 7 bases, leaving 0 bases of the junction unmatched. Germline V gene lookup returns CDR1 MRHNA and CDR2 SNTAGT. The length of the CDR3 is 11 residues. Sequencing was performed with immunoSEQ multiplex PCR; in TCRdb, only in-frame clones are kept and a portion is missing. The sample includes tens of thousands of clones, 60% to 75% seen only once; the top ten take around an eighth. In its sample, this clone was seen a few times. The clonotype comes from a human donor with chronic lymphocytic leukemia. The rearrangement uses TRBV6-4 and TRBJ1-1, with TRBD1 identical over 7 bases. Sequenced here: PBMCs, sampled after 12 months of ibrutinib treatment. As DNA, the CDR3 is TGTGCCAGCAAGGGGGCCACTGAAGCTTTCTTT. It translates to CASKGATEAFF.